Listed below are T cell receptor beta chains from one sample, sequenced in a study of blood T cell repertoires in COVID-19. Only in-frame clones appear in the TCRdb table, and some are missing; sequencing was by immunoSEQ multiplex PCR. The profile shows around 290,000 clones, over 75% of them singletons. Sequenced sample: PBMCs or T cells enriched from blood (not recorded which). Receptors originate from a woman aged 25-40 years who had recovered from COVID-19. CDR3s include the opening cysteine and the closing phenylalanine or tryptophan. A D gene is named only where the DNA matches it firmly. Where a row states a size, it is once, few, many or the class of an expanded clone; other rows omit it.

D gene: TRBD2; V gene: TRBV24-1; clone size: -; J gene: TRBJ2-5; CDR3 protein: CATSDSTSLIRETQYF; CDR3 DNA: TGTGCCACCAGTGATTCGACTAGCCTGATAAGGGAGACCCAGTACTTC
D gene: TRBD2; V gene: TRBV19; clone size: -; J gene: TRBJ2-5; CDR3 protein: CASSRGGGLAGVETQYF; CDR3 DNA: TGTGCCAGTAGTAGAGGGGGCGGTCTAGCGGGAGTCGAGACCCAGTACTTC
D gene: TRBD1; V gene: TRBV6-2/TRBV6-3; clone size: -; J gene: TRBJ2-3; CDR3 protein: CASSPRQGPVADTQYF; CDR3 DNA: TGTGCCAGCAGCCCTCGACAGGGACCAGTGGCAGATACGCAGTATTTT
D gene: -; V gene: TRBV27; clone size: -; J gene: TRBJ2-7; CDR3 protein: CASSSLRDRYEQYF; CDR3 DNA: TGTGCCAGCAGTTCCCTCAGGGATAGATACGAGCAGTACTTC
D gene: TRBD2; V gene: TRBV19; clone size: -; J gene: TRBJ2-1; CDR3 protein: CASSSGLAGEVVSGEQFF; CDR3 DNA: TGTGCCAGTAGTTCAGGACTAGCGGGAGAAGTGGTATCAGGTGAGCAGTTCTTC
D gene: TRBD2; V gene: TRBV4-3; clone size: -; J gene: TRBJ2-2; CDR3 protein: CASSHGTSGESGELFF; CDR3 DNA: TGCGCCAGCAGCCATGGGACTAGCGGAGAGTCCGGGGAGCTGTTTTTT
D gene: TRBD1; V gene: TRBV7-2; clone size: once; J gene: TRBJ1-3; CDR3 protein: CASSPGQGPGNTIYF; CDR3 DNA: TGTGCCAGCAGCCCAGGACAGGGACCTGGAAACACCATATATTTT
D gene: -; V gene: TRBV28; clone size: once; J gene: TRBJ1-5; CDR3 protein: CASRQGGNNQPQHF; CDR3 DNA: TGTGCCAGCAGGCAGGGAGGTAACAATCAGCCCCAGCATTTT
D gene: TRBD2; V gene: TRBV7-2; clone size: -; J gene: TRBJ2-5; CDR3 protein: CASSPRTSVETQYF; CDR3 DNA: TGTGCCAGCAGCCCTAGGACTAGCGTTGAGACCCAGTACTTC
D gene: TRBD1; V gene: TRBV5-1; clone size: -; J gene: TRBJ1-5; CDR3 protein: CASSLAGGQPQHF; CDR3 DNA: TGCGCCAGCAGCTTGGCAGGGGGTCAGCCCCAGCATTTT
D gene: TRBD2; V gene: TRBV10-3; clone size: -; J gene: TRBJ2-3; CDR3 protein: CAISLLAGASTDTQYF; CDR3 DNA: TGTGCCATCAGTTTACTAGCGGGAGCCAGCACAGATACGCAGTATTTT
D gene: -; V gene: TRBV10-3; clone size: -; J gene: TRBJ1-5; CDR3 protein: CAISRQFNQPQHF; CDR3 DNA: TGTGCCATCAGTAGACAGTTCAATCAGCCCCAGCATTTT